These 26 T cell receptor beta chains were sequenced from one sample in a study of early T cells in non-severe SARS-CoV-2 infection (dated by TCRdb to about 2021). Libraries were prepared through 5' RACE. Data came from a NextSeq 500. In-frame beta chains were kept once TCRdb had trimmed the public reads at Q25 with fastp and called clones with MiXCR. Each CDR3 protein gets just one entry, which takes the most common genes and DNA from the rows behind it. This sample has roughly 60,000 distinct CDR3 sequences in its table, and about 6.1% of those were observed once. Of the sample, 4.5% to 6% is held by the ten largest clones. The sequencing used whole blood, collected at baseline. The receptors were sampled from an adult who was a healthcare worker with PCR-confirmed SARS-CoV-2 infection or an uninfected control (not recorded which).

This clonotype showed up many times. This chain connects TRBV12-3 or TRBV12-4 to TRBJ1-3; D not certain. The germline V and J ends were trimmed by 11 bases and 1 base, with 12 bases remaining between them. The CDR3 sequence is 13 residues long. CDR3 DNA sequence: TGTGCCGGAGGACTGAGTTCTGGAAACACCATATATTTT. Its protein product is CAGGLSSGNTIYF.

The table lists this clonotype with a few counts. The V call is TRBV6-2 or TRBV6-3, the J call TRBJ2-6; D is undetermined. V lost 1 base and J lost 6, with 4 bases in between. This CDR3 has 13 residues. Per germline, CDR1 MNHEY and CDR2 SVGEGT. In DNA, the CDR3 is TGTGCCAGCAGTTACTTCTCGGCCAACGTCCTGACTTTC. This encodes CASSYFSANVLTF.

This clonotype has ten or more counts. The V call is TRBV12-5, the J call TRBJ2-3; no clear D gene. The germline gives CDR1 LGHNT, CDR2 FRNRAP. CDR3 length: 13 amino acids. V lost 1 base and J lost 4, with 6 bases in between. CDR3 in amino acids: CASGLAGPDTQYF. The DNA for the CDR3 is TGTGCTAGTGGTTTGGCTGGGCCAGATACGCAGTATTTT. The full variable domain, completed using reference TRBV12-5 and TRBJ2-3, is DARVTQTPRHKVTEMGQEVTMRCQPILGHNTVFWYRQTMMQGLELLAYFRNRAPLDDSGMPKDRFSAEMPDATLATLKIQPSEPRDSAVYFCASGLAGPDTQYFGPGTRLTVL.

The J gene is TRBJ1-2, the V gene TRBV7-6, with TRBD1 as a possible D gene (6 bases). Trimming took off 5 bases at V and 2 bases at J, with 18 bases between the two ends. CDR3 length: 16 amino acids. Germline V gene sequence: CDR1 SGHVS, CDR2 FNYEAQ. The CDR3 bases are TGTGCCAGCAGCATCGAAGAGGACAGATTAAACTATGGCTACACCTTC. Its protein product is CASSIEEDRLNYGYTF.

This chain connects TRBV6-6 to TRBJ2-7; no reliable D call. CDR3 length: 14 residues. Germline assignment: CDR1 MNHNY and CDR2 SVGAGI (reference sequence). The V end lost 3 bases, the J end lost 0 bases, and 9 bases lay between the germline ends. CDR3 DNA: TGTGCCAGCAGTTATGGCATTGGCTCCTACGAGCAGTACTTC. The encoded protein is CASSYGIGSYEQYF.

In the case of this clonotype: A much more abundant neighbour one base away suggests this may be a read error. The chain joins TRBV6-5 to TRBJ1-6; a weak D match, TRBD1 (6 bases). The CDR3 spans 14 residues. Germline values: CDR1 MNHEY, CDR2 SVGAGI. The CDR3 DNA reads TGTGCCAGCAGTTATGGGGGCGGCTATTCATCCCTCCACTTT. Amino acids: CASSYGGGYSSLHF.

This clonotype was counted between two and nine times. The chain recombines TRBV5-1 with TRBJ1-1; D possibly corresponds to TRBD1 (6 bases). Trimming removed 6 bases from V and 0 bases from J, with 18 bases in between. Germline-derived CDR1 and CDR2 are SGHRS and YFSETQ. The CDR3 runs 16 residues. The CDR3 nucleotides read TGCGCCAGCAAACGTCAGACAGGAATCATGAACACTGAAGCTTTCTTT. Protein product: CASKRQTGIMNTEAFF.

This clonotype was observed at least ten times. This chain connects TRBV19 to TRBJ2-3, with 9 bases that match TRBD2. CDR1 is LNHDA, CDR2 SQIVND, per germline (reference sequence). V was clipped by 2 bases and J by 6 bases; unmatched bases: 12. The CDR3 sequence is 17 residues long. The CDR3 spells CASSIRLAGARGDTQYF. Written as DNA, the CDR3 is TGTGCCAGTAGTATACGTTTAGCGGGGGCCCGCGGGGATACGCAGTATTTT. Looking up the rest from reference TRBV19 and TRBJ2-3 gives the full variable domain: DGGITQSPKYLFRKEGQNVTLSCEQNLNHDAMYWYRQDPGQGLRLIYYSQIVNDFQKGDIAEGYSVSREKKESFPLTVTSAQKNPTAFYLCASSIRLAGARGDTQYFGPGTRLTVL.

The chain couples TRBV14 to TRBJ2-7; a weak D match, TRBD2 (5 bases). The germline CDR1 and CDR2 sequences are SGHDN and FVKESK. Trimming removed 5 bases from V and 7 bases from J, with 18 bases in between. The CDR3 spans 14 residues. The DNA of the CDR3 is TGTGCCAGCAGCGAGTACCGGGAACTGGAGGAGCAGTACTTC. Translated: CASSEYRELEEQYF.

This chain connects TRBV5-4 to TRBJ2-7, with D uncertain. The V gene's germline CDR1 is SGHNT and CDR2 YYREEE (reference sequence). This CDR3 has 14 amino acids. With 0 bases removed from V and 1 base from J, the gap between germline ends came to 8 bases. This chain's CDR3 is CASSLGRSSYEQYF. The CDR3 DNA reads TGTGCCAGCAGCTTGGGACGGTCATCCTACGAGCAGTACTTC.

This chain uses TRBV27 with TRBJ1-6, with D unresolved. CDR1 and CDR2 (germline): MNHEY, SMNVEV (reference sequence). This CDR3 has 14 amino acids. V shed 6 bases and J shed 6 bases, with 12 bases lying between them. CDR3 loop: CASSLVAINSPLHF. The CDR3 DNA is TGTGCCAGCAGCCTAGTAGCTATTAATTCACCCCTCCACTTT.

V gene TRBV27 combines with J gene TRBJ2-7; tentatively, D is TRBD1 or TRBD2 (5 bases each). This CDR3 has 18 amino acids. CDR1 and CDR2 (germline): MNHEY, SMNVEV (reference sequence). V lost 6 bases, J lost 3 bases, and 27 bases lay in between. CDR3 in DNA: TGTGCCAGCAGCCCACAGGACTTAAGGTCATCCCTCTACTACGAGCAGTACTTC. Its protein is CASSPQDLRSSLYYEQYF.

CDR3 nucleotides: TGTGCCAGCAGTCCCCGGGTAGGTAAACGAGAGACCCAGTACTTC. This encodes CASSPRVGKRETQYF. The V call is TRBV12-3 or TRBV12-4, the J call TRBJ2-5; D gene uncertain. V was shortened by 5 bases and J by 4 bases, with 17 bases between the two germline ends. This CDR3 has 15 amino acids.

The chain employs TRBV29-1 and TRBJ1-2; D is perhaps TRBD1 (6 bases). Trimming left V 1 base short and J 7 bases short, with 13 bases between. CDR1 and CDR2 (germline): SQVTM, ANQGSEA. This CDR3 has 13 amino acids. DNA for the CDR3: TGCAGCGTTGAAGGCCAGGGGTTTAGTGGCTACACCTTC. Translated: CSVEGQGFSGYTF.

This clonotype was seen a few times. V and J are TRBV7-2 and TRBJ2-5; D call uncertain. The germline gives CDR1 SGHTA, CDR2 FQGNSA. The CDR3 spans 16 residues. Deletions cut 9 bases from V and 0 bases from J, with 20 bases between. CDR3 DNA: TGTGCCAGTGGTCCTGCGATTTCCCAGTACCAAGAGACCCAGTACTTC. This encodes CASGPAISQYQETQYF.

In its sample, this clonotype was seen a few times. The chain is built from TRBV12-3 or TRBV12-4 and TRBJ2-3; 7 nucleotides match TRBD2. V shed 3 bases, J shed 2 bases, and the junction held 5 bases outside the gene matches. The CDR3 extends over 15 amino acids. The CDR3: CASSFLAGDTDTQYF. The DNA for the CDR3 is TGTGCCAGCAGTTTTCTCGCGGGGGACACAGATACGCAGTATTTT.

This clonotype was seen a few times. V is TRBV28 and J is TRBJ2-5; D may match TRBD1 or TRBD2 (7 bases each). The germline V gene has CDR1 MDHEN and CDR2 SYDVKM. This CDR3 spans 14 amino acids. Trimming stripped 9 bases from V and 4 bases from J, with 18 bases between. The CDR3 sequence: CASSVQGRAETQYF. As DNA, the CDR3 is TGTGCCAGTTCCGTACAGGGGAGGGCAGAGACCCAGTACTTC. Supplemented by reference TRBV28 and TRBJ2-5, the full variable domain reads DVKVTQSSRYLVKRTGEKVFLECVQDMDHENMFWYRQDPGLGLRLIYFSYDVKMKEKGDIPEGYSVSREKKERFSLILESASTNQTSMYLCASSVQGRAETQYFGPGTRLLVL.

This clonotype was counted between two and nine times. This chain uses TRBV30 with TRBJ1-6, with D maybe TRBD1 (6 bases). Per the germline V gene, CDR1 is GTSNPN and CDR2 is SVGIG (reference sequence). Trimming cost V 0 bases and J 9 bases, with 9 bases left between them. The CDR3 covers 13 residues. CDR3 in amino acids: CAWSVSGASPLHF. The CDR3, as DNA: TGTGCCTGGAGTGTATCGGGGGCTTCACCCCTCCACTTT.

This clonotype was counted only a few times. The rearrangement links TRBV18 to TRBJ2-5, with D hard to call. Germline assignment: CDR1 KGHSH and CDR2 LQKENI. With 0 bases removed from V and 5 bases from J, the gap between germline ends came to 7 bases. The CDR3 loop spans 13 amino acids. CDR3 nucleotide sequence: TGTGCCAGCTCACCACCTGGATCGGAGACCCAGTACTTC. It yields the protein CASSPPGSETQYF.

This clonotype was recorded at least ten times. CDR3 coding DNA: TGTGCTAGTGGTCGAGGGGGTAGAGATACGCAGTATTTT. This encodes CASGRGGRDTQYF. J is TRBJ2-3 and V is TRBV12-5; a possible D gene is TRBD1 (6 bases). Germline V gene sequence: CDR1 LGHNT, CDR2 FRNRAP. The V end lost 5 bases, the J end lost 5 bases, and 11 bases lay between the germline ends. This CDR3 contains 13 residues. Drawing the rest from reference TRBV12-5 and TRBJ2-3, the complete variable domain is DARVTQTPRHKVTEMGQEVTMRCQPILGHNTVFWYRQTMMQGLELLAYFRNRAPLDDSGMPKDRFSAEMPDATLATLKIQPSEPRDSAVYFCASGRGGRDTQYFGPGTRLTVL.

There are many counts of this clonotype. The chain joins TRBV5-1 to TRBJ1-4; TRBD1 matches at 7 bases. Germline CDR1 is SGHRS and CDR2 is YFSETQ. This CDR3 region has 14 residues. The V and J ends lost 4 bases and 6 bases, in that order; junction bases with no gene match: 6. CDR3 DNA sequence: TGCGCCAGCAGCGCGGACAGGTCCTATGAAAAACTGTTTTTT. Encoded protein: CASSADRSYEKLFF.

This clonotype was observed many times. The chain joins TRBV5-1 to TRBJ2-1; no clear D gene. Deletions cut 0 bases from V and 0 bases from J, with 7 bases between. This CDR3 spans 15 amino acids. CDR1 is SGHRS and CDR2 is YFSETQ in the germline V gene. This chain's CDR3 is CASSLGQSSYNEQFF. The DNA for the CDR3 is TGCGCCAGCAGCTTGGGACAAAGCTCCTACAATGAGCAGTTCTTC.

The chain carries TRBV29-1 and TRBJ2-7; 7 bases match TRBD1. Germline lookup yields CDR1 SQVTM and CDR2 ANQGSEA. The V segment lost 5 bases and the J segment 3 bases; nucleotides outside the gene matches: 7. The CDR3 covers 13 residues. The CDR3 spells CSVKWGTDYEQYF. DNA of the CDR3: TGCAGCGTTAAGTGGGGGACAGACTACGAGCAGTACTTC.

This clonotype has at least ten counts. CDR3 sequence (DNA): TGCGCCAGCAGCTTGCGAGGGGAGATGGAGCCCCAGCATTTT. Encoded protein: CASSLRGEMEPQHF. This chain connects TRBV5-1 to TRBJ1-5, with D possibly TRBD1 on 5 matching bases. Germline V gene data show CDR1 as SGHRS and CDR2 as YFSETQ. There are 14 residues in the CDR3. V was trimmed by 1 base and J by 8 bases, leaving 13 bases between them.

This clonotype was observed at least ten times. The chain couples TRBV19 to TRBJ2-7, with TRBD1 matching over 8 bases. V shed 6 bases, J shed 6 bases, and the junction held 10 bases outside the gene matches. This CDR3 has 14 amino acids. Germline values: CDR1 LNHDA, CDR2 SQIVND (reference sequence). Here the CDR3 DNA reads TGTGCCAGTAGACGGAGGACAGGGTCCCTCGAGCAGTACTTC. Encoded protein: CASRRRTGSLEQYF.

This clonotype was seen at least ten times. This chain connects TRBV5-5 to TRBJ2-1, with TRBD2 matching 7 bases. Germline V lookup: CDR1 SGHKS, CDR2 YYEKEE (reference sequence). The CDR3 runs to 14 residues. Trimming at V came to 4 bases and at J to 7 bases, leaving 8 bases not matched to a gene. This CDR3 is CASSRGEGINEQFF. The CDR3 DNA reads as TGTGCCAGCAGCCGAGGGGAGGGGATAAATGAGCAGTTCTTC.